This T cell receptor (beta chain) was retrieved from a study of shared clonotypes between healthy human individuals. Sequencing used immunoSEQ multiplex PCR; TCRdb keeps in-frame clones, though not all of them. The sample lists 500,000 or so clones; around 96% were seen once. The source material was naive CD4+ T cells sorted from blood. Subset of the sample: CD45RA+ positively selected. The clonotype originates from a woman aged 25-40 years in good health.

The CDR3 loop is CASSLIPGQGKDEQYF. CDR3 DNA sequence: TGTGCCAGCAGTTTAATCCCCGGGCAGGGGAAGGACGAGCAGTACTTC. The chain recombines TRBV27 with TRBJ2-7; a weak D match, TRBD1 (6 bases). The CDR3 runs 16 residues. The V gene's germline CDR1 is MNHEY and CDR2 SMNVEV (reference sequence). V gave up 2 bases and J gave up 5 bases, with 19 bases separating them.